These 23 T cell receptor beta chains originate from one sample sequenced in a study of CD8+CD57+ T cells in acquired aplastic anemia. Genomic DNA acted as the template from which TCR beta VDJ combination and CDR3 sequence profiling were carried out. TCRdb reprocessed the reads via MiXCR and lists one record per CDR3 protein. The data show a few hundred thousand distinct CDR3 sequences, approximately 51% seen once. Sequencing involved patients with CD8+CD57+ cell expansion previously shown by flow cytometry. The source material was sorted CD4+, CD8+, or CD8+CD57+ T cells (not recorded which) from PBMCs. These receptors were taken from a human donor with aplastic anemia.

About this clonotype itself: This may be a read error, as it is one base from a much larger clone. The chain uses TRBV2 and TRBJ2-7; D might be TRBD1 (5 bases). Looked up from germline, CDR1 is SNHLY and CDR2 is FYNNEI. The CDR3 spans 14 residues. Trimming removed 2 bases at V and 4 bases at J, with 12 bases between. CDR3 in DNA: TGTGCCAGCAGTGAATGGCAGGGAATGTACGAGCAGTACTTC. It codes for CASSEWQGMYEQYF.

The V call is TRBV10-3, the J call TRBJ2-7, with 7 bases aligning to TRBD1. J gave up 3 bases and V 10 bases, and 12 bases lay outside the gene matches. This CDR3 comprises 14 residues. Germline CDR1 is ENHRY and CDR2 is SYGVKD. The CDR3 reads CASTRQGPGYEQYF. The CDR3 DNA is TGTGCCAGCACCCGACAGGGTCCGGGCTACGAGCAGTACTTC.

This clonotype was recorded at least ten times. The chain has TRBV7-9 and TRBJ1-4, with D perhaps TRBD1 (5 bases). CDR1 and CDR2 from the germline V gene are SEHNR and FQNEAQ (reference sequence). V lost 5 bases, J lost 4 bases, and 14 bases lay in between. This CDR3 contains 15 residues. The CDR3 DNA reads as TGTGCCAGCAGCCTTGAGGGGCTTCTTAATGAAAAACTGTTTTTT. Its translation: CASSLEGLLNEKLFF.

The chain carries TRBV30 and TRBJ1-5, with D uncertain. The V gene's germline CDR1 is GTSNPN and CDR2 SVGIG (reference sequence). This CDR3 contains 15 residues. Trimming shortened V by 2 bases and J by 4 bases, and 15 bases separated the two germline ends. In DNA, the CDR3 is TGTGCCTGGAGTCATCCGGGAACAAAGAATCAGCCCCAGCATTTT. Amino acids: CAWSHPGTKNQPQHF.

This clonotype was counted only a few times. The chain uses TRBV6-1 and TRBJ1-4, with 10 bases lining up with TRBD1. The CDR3 totals 15 residues. The germline gives CDR1 MNHNS, CDR2 SASEGT. Losses at the gene ends were 7 bases for V and 6 bases for J; bases not matched to a gene: 8. The CDR3 reads CASNRQGAYYEKLFF. CDR3 in DNA: TGTGCCAGCAACAGACAGGGGGCCTATTATGAAAAACTGTTTTTT.

About this clonotype: The final CDR3 position lacks the conserved phenylalanine or tryptophan, pointing to a likely read error. It is unclear where the CDR3 begins or ends on the DNA, so no DNA is shown, and the CDR3 is as TCRdb lists it. The chain couples TRBV12-3 or TRBV12-4 to TRBJ2-2; TRBD1, the table's D call, lacks a check against the DNA. The CDR3 adds up to 17 amino acids, both ends counted. The CDR3 reads CASSPEQDRVNTGELVL.

The genes are TRBV19 and TRBJ1-1; D is unresolved. This CDR3 region has 13 residues. The V gene's germline CDR1 is LNHDA and CDR2 SQIVND (reference sequence). Trimming took 8 bases from V and 1 from J, leaving 11 bases between them. The DNA of the CDR3 is TGTGCCAGTGCGACCTTGACGAACACTGAAGCTTTCTTT. This encodes CASATLTNTEAFF.

The genes are TRBV6-6 and TRBJ2-2, with D perhaps TRBD1 (6 bases). Deletions cut 5 bases from V and 5 bases from J, with 15 bases between. CDR3 length: 15 residues. The germline V gene has CDR1 MNHNY and CDR2 SVGAGI (reference sequence). The CDR3 nucleotides read TGTGCCAGCAGTCCGGGCAGGGGAAGGACCGGGGAGCTGTTTTTT. It specifies CASSPGRGRTGELFF.

The J gene is TRBJ1-5, the V gene TRBV24-1; 8 nucleotides match TRBD1. V trimming: 3 bases; J trimming: 6 bases; junction bases outside the gene matches: 3. Germline CDR1 KGHDR, CDR2 SFDVKD. This CDR3 is built from 14 residues. CDR3 loop: CATSDPGGSQPQHF. The CDR3, as DNA: TGTGCCACCAGTGATCCAGGGGGCAGTCAGCCCCAGCATTTT.

With respect to this clonotype: This may be a read error: a much more frequent sequence differs by one nucleotide. This chain connects TRBV12-3 or TRBV12-4 to TRBJ2-4; no clear D gene. The V and J ends lost 10 bases and 8 bases respectively, with 18 bases between them. This CDR3 contains 13 residues. The CDR3 sequence: CAINSQWADIQYF. In DNA, the CDR3 is TGTGCCATCAATTCTCAGTGGGCTGACATTCAGTACTTC.

This clonotype showed up many times. This chain connects TRBV19 to TRBJ1-4; D remains ambiguous. The CDR3 runs 15 residues. V was shortened by 6 bases and J by 0 bases, with 11 bases between the two germline ends. Germline CDR1 reads LNHDA; CDR2 reads SQIVND (reference sequence). The CDR3 here is CASSPIFATNEKLFF. The CDR3 DNA sequence: TGTGCCAGTAGCCCGATCTTTGCAACTAATGAAAAACTGTTTTTT.

This clonotype was counted many times. The chain combines TRBV2 with TRBJ2-7; no reliable D call. Germline assignment: CDR1 SNHLY and CDR2 FYNNEI. Trimming removed 7 bases at V and 5 bases at J, with 15 bases between. CDR3 length: 13 residues. The CDR3 coding sequence is TGTGCCAGCACCGGAAGGGATTCGGACGAGCAGTACTTC. Translation: CASTGRDSDEQYF. The full variable domain, its missing parts supplied by reference TRBV2 and TRBJ2-7, is EPEVTQTPSHQVTQMGQEVILRCVPISNHLYFYWYRQILGQKVEFLVSFYNNEISEKSEIFDDQFSVERPDGSNFTLKIRSTKLEDSAMYFCASTGRDSDEQYFGPGTRLTVT.

This clonotype appeared many times. V gene TRBV7-2 combines with J gene TRBJ1-3; D is unclear. Germline loops: CDR1 SGHTA, CDR2 FQGNSA. Trimming removed 1 base at V and 0 bases at J, with 10 bases between. The CDR3 covers 16 residues. CDR3 DNA: TGTGCCAGCAGCTTAGGATCCCTGAACTCTGGAAACACCATATATTTT. Its translation: CASSLGSLNSGNTIYF.

This chain links TRBV20-1 with TRBJ1-1; D is unresolved. The V and J ends lost 3 bases and 1 base respectively, with 9 bases between them. Per the germline V gene, CDR1 is DFQATT and CDR2 is SNEGSKA (reference sequence). The CDR3 sequence is 13 residues long. This CDR3 reads CSASTVTNTEAFF. The CDR3 DNA follows: TGCAGTGCTAGTACTGTTACGAACACTGAAGCTTTCTTT.

About this clonotype itself: Just one base apart from a much larger clone, this may be a read error. The chain is built from TRBV5-1 and TRBJ2-2; a weak D match, TRBD2 (5 bases). The CDR3 contains 13 residues. Per the germline V gene, CDR1 is SGHRS and CDR2 is YFSETQ. The CDR3 DNA is TGCGCCAGCAGCGTGTTTGAAATCGGGGAGCTGGTTTTT. Amino acids: CASSVFEIGELVF.

This clonotype turned up a few times. This rearrangement joins TRBV6-1 to TRBJ1-4; 10 bases are a match to TRBD1. Germline V gives CDR1 MNHNS, CDR2 SASEGT. The V gene end was trimmed by 7 bases and the J gene end by 2 bases; junction bases not matched to a gene: 4. The CDR3 runs to 15 residues. CDR3 residues: CASTGTGETNEKLFF. The CDR3 DNA follows: TGTGCCAGCACTGGGACAGGGGAGACTAATGAAAAACTGTTTTTT.

The chain joins TRBV5-8 to TRBJ2-7; 11 bases match TRBD1. From germline, CDR1 is SGHTS and CDR2 YDEGEE. The CDR3 sequence is 15 residues long. The trim removed 2 bases at V and 3 bases at J, leaving 4 bases unmatched. The CDR3 region has the DNA TGTGCCAGCAGCTTTTCCGGGACAGGGGGCTACGAGCAGTACTTC. It encodes CASSFSGTGGYEQYF.

Remarks on this clonotype: Compared with germline, one end of the junction differs, possibly owing to a read error. This chain links TRBV7-6 with TRBJ2-5; D call uncertain. This CDR3 comprises 13 residues. Per germline, CDR1 SGHVS and CDR2 FNYEAQ. The CDR3 coding sequence is TGTGCCAGCAGCCCCTTGGGCCCGGAGACCCAGTGCTTC. Its protein product is CASSPLGPETQCF.

This clonotype was counted a few times. The chain joins TRBV18 to TRBJ1-1; 9 bases align to TRBD1. Germline CDR1 reads KGHSH; CDR2 reads LQKENI. Unmatched junction bases numbered 7, after V lost 3 bases and J lost 5 bases. The CDR3 is 15 amino acids. The CDR3 DNA is TGTGCCAGCTCACCGGGACAGGGTCCCATAACTGAAGCTTTCTTT. It encodes CASSPGQGPITEAFF. The full variable domain, with the rest looked up from reference TRBV18 and TRBJ1-1, is NAGVMQNPRHLVRRRGQEARLRCSPMKGHSHVYWYRQLPEEGLKFMVYLQKENIIDESGMPKERFSAEFPKEGPSILRIQQVVRGDSAAYFCASSPGQGPITEAFFGQGTRLTVV.

The chain joins TRBV20-1 to TRBJ1-1; the D gene is possibly TRBD1 (5 bases). The CDR3 runs 15 residues. Germline V lookup: CDR1 DFQATT, CDR2 SNEGSKA (reference sequence). Trimming left V 3 bases short and J 3 bases short, with 17 bases between. Here the CDR3 reads CSASQLAGGDTEAFF. The CDR3 DNA sequence: TGCAGTGCTAGTCAACTAGCGGGGGGAGACACTGAAGCTTTCTTT.

The sample holds many counts of this clonotype. The chain is built from TRBV6-5 and TRBJ2-7; either TRBD1 or TRBD2 may fit D (6 bases each). V lost 6 bases, J lost 7 bases, and 22 bases lay in between. Germline V gene sequence: CDR1 MNHEY, CDR2 SVGAGI. The CDR3 spans 15 residues. CDR3 DNA: TGTGCCAGCAGACCTCCCAGACAGGTGGCGGGAGAGCAGTACTTC. Translated, it gives CASRPPRQVAGEQYF.

Worth noting for this clonotype: A read error may be the cause here, since a much bigger clone is one base away. CDR3 bases: TGTGCCAGCAGCCAAGAACTCGATTCACCCCTCCACTTT. Translated: CASSQELDSPLHF. The V call is TRBV11-3, the J call TRBJ1-6; no definite D call. The germline gives CDR1 SGHNT, CDR2 YENEEA. The CDR3 sequence is 13 residues long. Trimming cost V 5 bases and J 8 bases, with 10 bases left between them.

This clonotype has ten or more counts. The rearrangement uses TRBV7-9 and TRBJ2-7; 11 positions agree with TRBD1. The length of the CDR3 is 15 residues. The V gene end was trimmed by 1 base and the J gene end by 5 bases; junction bases not matched to a gene: 4. From germline, CDR1 is SEHNR and CDR2 FQNEAQ (reference sequence). Written as DNA, the CDR3 is TGTGCCAGCAGCTTAGGGGGGACAGGGGGACACGAGCAGTACTTC. Its protein product is CASSLGGTGGHEQYF.